One T cell receptor beta chain is described in this entry. What it binds is not known. Trimming left V 5 bases short and J 6 bases short, with 18 bases between. The CDR3 loop spans 15 amino acids. Germline CDR1 SGHNT, CDR2 YYREEE (reference sequence). The data stem from a study of a mutant IDH1 vaccine in newly diagnosed glioma. Time point specified: week 47, end of study. In the vaccine, a single dose held 300 ug of the mutant IDH1 20-mer peptide, along with topical imiquimod. TCRdb's table, derived via immunoSEQ multiplex PCR, lists solely in-frame clones and lacks some. The repertoire holds tens of thousands of clones, with roughly 80% as singletons.

V usage is TRBV5-4 and J usage is TRBJ2-1, with D tentatively TRBD1 (6 bases). The sequences come from PBMCs, collected from a glioma patient whose treatment included an IDH1 peptide vaccine. This sequence was found in a woman in her forties or fifties with glioma. CDR3 in DNA: TGTGCCAGCAGTCCGGACAGCTCCCCTCTCAATGAGCAGTTCTTC. Its translation is CASSPDSSPLNEQFF.